A single sample gave rise to the 2 T cell receptor beta chains below, sequenced in a study of T cell changes during pregnancy in multiple sclerosis. Only in-frame clones appear in the TCRdb table, and some are missing; sequencing was by immunoSEQ multiplex PCR. The sample consists of more than 35,000 clones, approximately 90% of them appearing once. The sequencing used CD8+ T cells from peripheral blood mononuclear cells, collected after pregnancy. These receptors all come from a female donor in good health, enrolled as a control in a pregnancy study.

The chain has TRBV15 and TRBJ2-1; a possible D gene is TRBD2 (6 bases). Germline loops: CDR1 LNHNV, CDR2 YYDKDF (reference sequence). With 2 bases removed from V and 15 bases from J, the gap between germline ends came to 17 bases. The length of the CDR3 is 13 residues. The CDR3 here is CATSRSGTPPSFF. CDR3 DNA sequence: TGTGCCACCAGCAGATCCGGGACTCCACCATCGTTCTTC.

The J gene is TRBJ2-1, the V gene TRBV7-9; TRBD2 matches at 8 bases. Germline assignment: CDR1 SEHNR and CDR2 FQNEAQ (reference sequence). The ends lost 3 bases at V and 6 bases at J; junction bases unmatched: 7. This CDR3 has 15 amino acids. The chain's CDR3 is CASSFTAGAINEQFF. Written as DNA, the CDR3 is TGTGCCAGCAGCTTTACAGCGGGGGCGATCAATGAGCAGTTCTTC. Complete variable domain (other parts from reference TRBV7-9 and TRBJ2-1): DTGVSQNPRHKITKRGQNVTFRCDPISEHNRLYWYRQTLGQGPEFLTYFQNEAQLEKSRLLSDRFSAERPKGSFSTLEIQRTEQGDSAMYLCASSFTAGAINEQFFGPGTRLTVL.